This is a list of T cell receptor beta chains from one sample in a study of shared clonotypes between healthy human individuals. TCRdb's copy holds only in-frame clones and misses some; the assay was immunoSEQ multiplex PCR. The sample holds under 1,900,000 clones, around 98.5% seen once. Material: naive CD4+ T cells sorted from blood. The receptors originated from a man aged 30 to 45 in good health. Each CDR3 is given with its conserved first and last residue. The D gene is left open where the match is weak.

j_call d_call v_call cdr3_aa cdr3_nt
TRBJ2-3 TRBD1 TRBV5-1 CASRKSKDRGTSTDTQYF TGCGCCAGCAGAAAAAGTAAAGACAGGGGCACTAGCACAGATACGCAGTATTTT
TRBJ2-1 . TRBV4-2 CASSRRPGTPMVDEQFF TGTGCCAGCAGCCGTCGTCCCGGGACCCCCATGGTGGATGAGCAGTTCTTC
TRBJ2-1 . TRBV19 CASKSMRQENYNEQFF TGTGCCAGTAAAAGTATGAGACAGGAAAACTACAATGAGCAGTTCTTC
TRBJ2-5 . TRBV11-2 CASSPPLVGLGGQETQYF TGTGCCAGCAGCCCGCCATTGGTAGGGTTGGGTGGACAAGAGACCCAGTACTTC
TRBJ2-1 . TRBV27 CASSLLPQGVSSYNEQFF TGTGCCAGCAGTTTACTCCCCCAAGGGGTGAGCTCCTACAATGAGCAGTTCTTC
TRBJ2-4 . TRBV7-9 CASSLGSGRYIQYF TGTGCCAGCAGCTTAGGGTCAGGGCGATACATTCAGTACTTC
TRBJ2-7 TRBD2 TRBV7-9 CASSFGLVSYEQYF TGTGCCAGCAGCTTCGGACTAGTCTCCTACGAGCAGTACTTC
TRBJ2-1 . TRBV2 CATRTDSYNEQFF TGTGCCACCCGGACTGACTCCTACAATGAGCAGTTCTTC
TRBJ2-7 TRBD2 TRBV6-6 CASSYLAGTYEQYF TGTGCCAGCAGTTACCTAGCGGGGACCTACGAGCAGTACTTC
TRBJ1-5 . TRBV6-4 CASMRQNQPQHF TGTGCCAGCATGCGGCAAAATCAGCCCCAGCATTTT
TRBJ1-2 . TRBV5-4 CASSYGIRGNYGYTF TGTGCCAGCAGCTATGGCATCCGGGGTAACTATGGCTACACCTTC
TRBJ2-2 . TRBV7-2 CASTPRPGGSTGELFF TGTGCCAGCACCCCCAGGCCTGGGGGAAGCACCGGGGAGCTGTTTTTT
TRBJ1-1 . TRBV5-1 CASSPWTTQNTEAFF TGCGCCAGCAGCCCATGGACAACACAGAACACTGAAGCTTTCTTT